The TCR beta chain under discussion was sequenced for a study of blood T cell repertoires in COVID-19. Libraries were prepared by immunoSEQ multiplex PCR; TCRdb keeps only in-frame clonotypes and omits some of them. In the table there are about 370,000 clones, more than 80% of which are singletons. Germline V gives CDR1 KGHSY, CDR2 FQNENV. The CDR3 runs 17 residues. The ends lost 3 bases at V and 1 base at J; junction bases unmatched: 6. Specimen: PBMCs or T cells enriched from blood (not recorded which). The clonotype comes from a man aged 18 to 35 who had recovered from COVID-19. The chain employs TRBV16 and TRBJ2-2, with TRBD1 matching over 9 bases. The CDR3 loop reads CASSQTPDRGNTGELFF. CDR3 coding DNA: TGTGCCAGCAGCCAGACCCCGGACAGGGGGAACACCGGGGAGCTGTTTTTT.